Below are 4 T cell receptor beta chains sequenced from a single sample in a study of cytomegalovirus exposure and HLA in healthy donors. The primer mix had 60 Vbeta and 13 Jbeta primers. Generated by immunoSEQ multiplex PCR, the TCRdb table keeps only in-frame clones and is missing some. The sample lists around 170,000 clones; 82% were seen once. The sequenced sample was PBMCs. The source is a man aged 40-49 years in good health and CMV-seronegative.

The V call is TRBV30, the J call TRBJ2-1, with 10 bases fitting TRBD2. This CDR3 comprises 15 residues. Germline V gives CDR1 GTSNPN, CDR2 SVGIG (reference sequence). Germline trimming cut 3 bases from V and 1 base from J; bases unmatched to any gene: 3. CDR3 amino acids: CAWSRLAGSYNEQFF. The CDR3 nucleotides read TGTGCCTGGAGCCGACTAGCGGGTTCCTACAATGAGCAGTTCTTC.

This sequence joins TRBV15 and TRBJ1-2; D may be TRBD1 (6 bases). Trimming took 0 bases from V and 4 from J, leaving 12 bases between them. CDR1 LNHNV and CDR2 YYDKDF come from the germline V gene (reference sequence). This CDR3 region has 15 residues. Here the CDR3 DNA reads TGTGCCACCAGCAGAGACAACAGGGTTGGCTATGGCTACACCTTC. It codes for CATSRDNRVGYGYTF.

J is TRBJ2-2 and V is TRBV11-2; no firm D call. Germline CDR1 and CDR2: SGHAT and FQNNGV. This CDR3 region has 14 residues. V lost 5 bases and J 10 bases, leaving 17 bases between the germline ends. The CDR3 is CASSRSRVEEELFF. In DNA, the CDR3 is TGTGCCAGCAGCCGAAGCCGGGTAGAGGAGGAGCTGTTTTTT.

This rearrangement joins TRBV19 to TRBJ2-7; D possibly corresponds to TRBD1 (5 bases). Germline V gene sequence: CDR1 LNHDA, CDR2 SQIVND (reference sequence). The CDR3 is 12 amino acids. Trimming stripped 5 bases from V and 3 bases from J, with 8 bases between. The CDR3 reads CASSPDSYEQYF. In nucleotides, the CDR3 is TGTGCCAGTAGTCCTGACAGCTACGAGCAGTACTTC.